Below, 15 T cell receptor beta chains from the same sample are listed, as sequenced in a study of blood T cell repertoires in COVID-19. Repertoires were generated with immunoSEQ multiplex PCR, while TCRdb's copy carries only in-frame clones and drops some. The repertoire consists of some 100,000 clones, with roughly 78% occurring once and the leading ten covering under 7.5%. The sequenced material came from peripheral blood. The receptors here all came from a man over 45 with active or convalescent COVID-19.

This clone was counted only a few times. The chain joins TRBV4-3 to TRBJ1-1, with a weak D call TRBD1 (5 bases). The CDR3 extends over 13 amino acids. CDR1 and CDR2 from the germline V gene are LGHNA and YSLEER. Trimming removed 6 bases from V and 1 base from J, with 9 bases in between. The CDR3 DNA reads as TGCGCCAGCAGGAACCAGGGGAACACTGAAGCTTTCTTT. Amino acid sequence: CASRNQGNTEAFF.

This chain links TRBV11-2 with TRBJ2-7; the D gene is possibly TRBD1 (6 bases). The CDR3 is 14 residues long. Per the germline V gene, CDR1 is SGHAT and CDR2 is FQNNGV. V lost 3 bases and J lost 2, with 11 bases in between. For the CDR3, the DNA is TGTGCCAGCAGCTTTCAGGGGACCGCCTACGAGCAGTACGTC. Translation: CASSFQGTAYEQYV.

The V call is TRBV12-5, the J call TRBJ1-2, with D possibly being TRBD1 (5 bases). Deletions cut 3 bases from V and 8 bases from J, with 10 bases between. Per the germline V gene, CDR1 is LGHNT and CDR2 is FRNRAP. There are 12 residues in the CDR3. CDR3 bases: TGTGCTAGTGGTTTTCAGGGTGGCGGCTACACCTTC. Amino acids: CASGFQGGGYTF.

The chain is built from TRBV5-6 and TRBJ2-2, with TRBD1 as a possible D gene (6 bases). The length of the CDR3 is 13 residues. The germline V gene has CDR1 SGHDT and CDR2 YYEEEE. V was clipped by 2 bases and J by 8 bases, with 10 bases between them. The CDR3 nucleotides are TGTGCCAGCAGCTTCCAGGGGCGGGGGGAGCTGTTTTTT. Protein sequence: CASSFQGRGELFF.

The chain carries TRBV11-2 and TRBJ2-3, with D unresolved. The CDR3 has 12 amino acids. Germline V CDR1 and CDR2: SGHAT, FQNNGV. Trimming took 5 bases from V and 0 from J, leaving 3 bases between them. CDR3 DNA: TGTGCCAGCAGCCATAGCACAGATACGCAGTATTTT. Amino acid sequence: CASSHSTDTQYF.

The chain uses TRBV2 and TRBJ2-7; the D gene is possibly TRBD1 (6 bases). Trimming took 0 bases from V and 2 from J, leaving 29 bases between them. The germline V gene encodes CDR1 SNHLY and CDR2 FYNNEI. The CDR3 has 21 residues. The CDR3 is CASSEALEDEGLQGLAYEQYV. The CDR3 nucleotides are TGTGCCAGCAGTGAAGCGCTCGAGGATGAGGGGTTACAGGGTCTGGCCTACGAGCAGTACGTC.

V is TRBV19 and J is TRBJ2-4; D perhaps matches TRBD1 (5 bases). This CDR3 has 17 residues. Germline loops: CDR1 LNHDA, CDR2 SQIVND (reference sequence). With 3 bases removed from V and 4 bases from J, the gap between germline ends came to 19 bases. CDR3 bases: TGTGCCAGTAGTATGGACCCTAACAGGAGTGCTAAAAACATTCAGTACTTC. It yields the protein CASSMDPNRSAKNIQYF.

The chain combines TRBV30 with TRBJ1-6; TRBD1 aligns across 9 bases. J gave up 8 bases and V 4 bases, and 9 bases lay outside the gene matches. The CDR3 consists of 15 residues. Germline values: CDR1 GTSNPN, CDR2 SVGIG (reference sequence). The CDR3 coding sequence is TGTGCCTGGACTCAGGGGACAGGGTTCGATTCACCCCTCCACTTT. It specifies CAWTQGTGFDSPLHF.

The chain uses TRBV29-1 and TRBJ2-4, with D uncertain. Per the germline V gene, CDR1 is SQVTM and CDR2 is ANQGSEA. Trimming pared 0 bases from V and 0 bases from J, leaving 9 bases between. The length of the CDR3 is 15 residues. In nucleotides, the CDR3 is TGCAGCGTTGAAGATCCGTCCTTAGCCAAAAACATTCAGTACTTC. Amino acids: CSVEDPSLAKNIQYF.

This rearrangement joins TRBV28 to TRBJ1-2, with 8 positions matching TRBD1. Unmatched junction bases numbered 5, after V lost 3 bases and J lost 2 bases. The CDR3 has 15 amino acids. Germline lookup yields CDR1 MDHEN and CDR2 SYDVKM. The CDR3 loop is CASSLDRDVNYGYTF. The CDR3 DNA is TGTGCCAGCAGTTTGGACAGGGACGTAAACTATGGCTACACCTTC.

The rearrangement joins TRBV18 to TRBJ1-1, with 7 bases aligning to TRBD1. The CDR3 extends over 12 amino acids. Per germline, CDR1 KGHSH and CDR2 LQKENI. Trimming at V came to 8 bases and at J to 5 bases, leaving 5 bases not matched to a gene. CDR3 in DNA: TGTGCCAGCGCAGGGGGGCGGACTGAAGCTTTCTTT. Translating gives CASAGGRTEAFF.

The rearrangement joins TRBV9 to TRBJ1-4, with D perhaps matching TRBD1 (6 bases). Germline CDR1 reads SGDLS; CDR2 reads YYNGEE. V lost 0 bases, J lost 8 bases, and 14 bases lay in between. The CDR3 consists of 15 residues. Written as DNA, the CDR3 is TGTGCCAGCAGCGTAGGGGCAGGGGAGGGAGAAAAACTGTTTTTT. Translating gives CASSVGAGEGEKLFF.

Worth noting for this clone: Distinct nucleotide sequences in the sample also encode this CDR3. CDR3 region: CASSPGTASGNTIYF. CDR3 coding DNA: TGTGCCAGCAGTCCAGGGACTGCTTCTGGAAACACCATATATTTT. V is TRBV27 and J is TRBJ1-3; D possibly corresponds to TRBD1 (5 bases). Germline values: CDR1 MNHEY, CDR2 SMNVEV (reference sequence). The CDR3 runs to 15 residues. Trimming removed 5 bases at V and 1 base at J, with 12 bases between.

The rearrangement uses TRBV27 and TRBJ1-5; tentatively, D is TRBD1 (6 bases). CDR3 size: 16 residues. V lost 7 bases and J lost 2, with 18 bases in between. Germline CDR1 is MNHEY and CDR2 is SMNVEV (reference sequence). The CDR3 region has the DNA TGTGCCAGCACCCGTTGGAGTCAGGGGCGCAATCAGCCCCAGCATTTT. Protein: CASTRWSQGRNQPQHF.

This chain joins TRBV6-5 and TRBJ2-3, with 9 bases that match TRBD2. The germline CDR1 and CDR2 sequences are MNHEY and SVGAGI. V gave up 6 bases and J gave up 6 bases; unmatched junction bases: 4. The CDR3 runs to 13 residues. The CDR3 DNA reads as TGTGCCAGCAGGAGGACTAGCGCGGATACGCAGTATTTT. Protein sequence: CASRRTSADTQYF.